Below are 11 T cell receptor beta chains sequenced from a single sample in a study of shared clonotypes between healthy human individuals. Clones were sequenced by immunoSEQ multiplex PCR, and TCRdb holds only the in-frame ones, with some missing. The table includes about 2.4 million clones, around 90% detected once. Sequencing used naive CD4+ T cells sorted from blood. The subset: CD45RA+ positively selected. Receptors were obtained from a man between 18 and 35 years old in good health.

The rearrangement joins TRBV6-1 to TRBJ1-5, with D possibly matching TRBD1 (6 bases). Germline V lookup: CDR1 MNHNS, CDR2 SASEGT. CDR3 size: 15 residues. Between the trimmed V and J ends, which lost 2 bases and 9 bases, there was a span of 17 bases. This CDR3 is CASSEQGSGPWPQHF. CDR3 DNA sequence: TGTGCCAGCAGTGAACAGGGGTCAGGACCCTGGCCCCAGCATTTT.

This sequence joins TRBV7-9 and TRBJ1-4, with D uncertain. V was trimmed by 5 bases and J by 8 bases, leaving 9 bases between them. The CDR3 is 12 residues long. CDR1 is SEHNR and CDR2 is FQNEAQ in the germline V gene (reference sequence). Written as DNA, the CDR3 is TGTGCCAGCAGCCCCGCCGCGGAAAAACTGTTTTTT. Its protein product is CASSPAAEKLFF.

The chain is built from TRBV11-2 and TRBJ2-5; 9 nucleotides line up with TRBD2. CDR3 length: 15 amino acids. V gave up 4 bases and J gave up 4 bases; unmatched junction bases: 7. Per germline, CDR1 SGHAT and CDR2 FQNNGV. CDR3: CASSSGLALRETQYF. Written as DNA, the CDR3 is TGTGCCAGCAGCTCGGGACTAGCCCTTCGAGAGACCCAGTACTTC.

This clone was picked up one time. The V call is TRBV6-4, the J call TRBJ2-1; D is ambiguous. The CDR3 consists of 13 residues. The V end was cut by 3 bases, the J end by 13 bases, with 16 bases between. Per the germline V gene, CDR1 is MRHNA and CDR2 is SNTAGT. CDR3 loop: CASSEVIFINQFF. The CDR3 DNA sequence: TGTGCCAGCAGTGAAGTAATTTTTATTAATCAGTTCTTC.

The rearrangement uses TRBV9 and TRBJ2-3; TRBD2 might be the D (5 bases). Trimming cost V 3 bases and J 4 bases, with 12 bases left between them. The CDR3 extends over 14 amino acids. In germline, CDR1 is SGDLS, CDR2 YYNGEE. The CDR3 protein is CASSATSSSDTQYF. CDR3 sequence (DNA): TGTGCCAGCAGCGCAACTAGTTCCTCAGATACGCAGTATTTT.

This clone was picked up a small number of times. This chain links TRBV19 with TRBJ2-3; TRBD2 matches at 10 bases. V was clipped by 2 bases and J by 5 bases; unmatched bases: 13. The germline gives CDR1 LNHDA, CDR2 SQIVND (reference sequence). The length of the CDR3 is 18 residues. CDR3 in DNA: TGTGCCAGTAGTATAACCCCTCTAGCGGGAGATAAAAGAGATACGCAGTATTTT. Its protein product is CASSITPLAGDKRDTQYF. The full variable domain, in which reference TRBV19 and TRBJ2-3 provide the parts outside the CDR3, is DGGITQSPKYLFRKEGQNVTLSCEQNLNHDAMYWYRQDPGQGLRLIYYSQIVNDFQKGDIAEGYSVSREKKESFPLTVTSAQKNPTAFYLCASSITPLAGDKRDTQYFGPGTRLTVL.

The rearrangement uses TRBV6-6 and TRBJ1-1; 7 positions agree with TRBD1. V was clipped by 5 bases and J by 3 bases; unmatched bases: 9. In germline, CDR1 is MNHNY, CDR2 SVGAGI (reference sequence). The CDR3 has 15 residues. The CDR3 region is CASSVLQGWDTEAFF. The CDR3 DNA sequence: TGTGCCAGCAGTGTCCTACAGGGGTGGGACACTGAAGCTTTCTTT.

This chain joins TRBV30 and TRBJ2-5; D uncertain. The J call could be wrong; TRBJ2-7 is a better fit for the DNA end. The germline CDR1 and CDR2 sequences are GTSNPN and SVGIG (reference sequence). This CDR3 spans 12 amino acids. The CDR3 nucleotides read TGTGCCTGGAGTGTACTGGCGTACGAGCAGTACTTC. Encoded protein: CAWSVLAYEQYF.

The CDR3: CASSQDLGLAYHNEQFF. CDR3 coding DNA: TGTGCCAGCAGCCAAGATTTGGGGCTAGCCTACCACAATGAGCAGTTCTTC. This sequence joins TRBV4-2 and TRBJ2-1; either TRBD1 or TRBD2 may fit D (5 bases each). Germline CDR1 is LGHNA and CDR2 is YNFKEQ. The V end lost 0 bases, the J end lost 5 bases, and 17 bases lay between the germline ends. The CDR3 extends over 17 amino acids.

The rearrangement uses TRBV6-5 and TRBJ1-6, with no clear D. V gave up 8 bases and J gave up 5 bases, with 13 bases separating them. The length of the CDR3 is 14 residues. Germline V CDR1 and CDR2: MNHEY, SVGAGI. CDR3 amino acids: CASSAYGNNSPLHF. CDR3 nucleotide sequence: TGTGCCAGCTCCGCCTACGGGAATAATTCACCCCTCCACTTT.

The table lists this clone with a few counts. The J gene is TRBJ2-1, the V gene TRBV10-3; 10 bases fit TRBD1. The CDR3 spans 14 residues. The germline CDR1 and CDR2 sequences are ENHRY and SYGVKD. V lost 6 bases, J lost 5 bases, and 4 bases stayed unmatched. The CDR3 DNA is TGTGCCATCAGGACGGACAGGGGGGACAATGAGCAGTTCTTC. Protein product: CAIRTDRGDNEQFF.